This T cell receptor beta chain originates from a study of T cells in Graves' hyperthyroidism and ophthalmopathy. About the research overall: The blood sample was taken at first diagnosis, before treatment began.

The CDR3 regions of TCR beta were amplified from RNA transcripts. HTBI primers were employed in a first-round RT-PCR of the TCR CDR3. TCRdb reprocessed the multiplex PCR reads with MiXCR, giving one entry per CDR3 protein. The table lists some 300,000 distinct CDR3 sequences, approximately 19% of them singletons. Points from the study as a whole: Classification by a 13 V-J model distinguished ophthalmopathy from stable hyperthyroidism. Ophthalmopathy prediction by the model preceded onset by a median roughly 6 months.

Diagnostic assessment was based on clinical symptoms, serum thyroxine and TRAb, thyroid ultrasound and orbital computed tomography. In regard to this clonotype: Its antigen is still unknown. At one end, the junction sequence differs from germline, possibly due to a read error.

Looked up from germline, CDR1 is SNHLY and CDR2 is FYNNEI. The CDR3 is 14 residues long. This chain links TRBV2 with TRBJ1-2; D remains unclear. The sample consisted of blood. This receptor was obtained from a man between 45 and 60 years old with Graves' ophthalmopathy. The CDR3 reads CASMLVQDNHGYTF. CDR3 in DNA: TGTGCCAGCATGTTAGTCCAGGATAACCATGGCTACACCTTC.